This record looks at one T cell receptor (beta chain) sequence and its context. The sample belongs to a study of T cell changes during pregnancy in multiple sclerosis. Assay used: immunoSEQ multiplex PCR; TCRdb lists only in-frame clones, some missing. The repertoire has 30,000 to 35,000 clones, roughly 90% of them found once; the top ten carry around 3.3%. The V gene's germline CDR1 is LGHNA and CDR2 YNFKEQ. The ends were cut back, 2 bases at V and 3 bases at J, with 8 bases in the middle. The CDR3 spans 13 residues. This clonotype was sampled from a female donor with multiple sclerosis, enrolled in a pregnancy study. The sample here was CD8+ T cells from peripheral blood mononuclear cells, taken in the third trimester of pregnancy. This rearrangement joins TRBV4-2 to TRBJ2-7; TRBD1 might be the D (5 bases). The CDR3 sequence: CASSQTGNYEQYF. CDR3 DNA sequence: TGTGCCAGCAGCCAAACAGGAAACTACGAGCAGTACTTC.